The source of this T cell receptor beta chain is a study of cytomegalovirus exposure and HLA in healthy donors. Whole-study results and caveats: With later analysis, a missense DCLRE1C variant became linked to TCR beta V- and J-gene trimming. Across all donors, roughly uniform sequencing depth was an assumption of the presence/absence analyses. Most of the TCR beta V segments (in an earlier analysis) were productive either about 90% or about 30% of the time.

The PCR ran on 60 Vbeta and 13 Jbeta primers. Assay: immunoSEQ multiplex PCR; the TCRdb copy retains only in-frame clones and omits some. The sample yields more than 130,000 clones, about 79% seen once. J was trimmed by 4 bases and V by 5 bases; bases with no gene match: 9. CDR3 size: 15 residues. The germline V gene has CDR1 SEHNR and CDR2 FQNEAQ (reference sequence). Note on this clone: The target antigen is unknown.

This chain connects TRBV7-9 to TRBJ1-2; 8 bases match TRBD1. The origin of this receptor is a man aged 35 to 55 in good health and CMV-seropositive. The sequenced sample was PBMCs. The CDR3 region has the DNA TGTGCCAGCAGCCCCGACCGGACAGGGCTCTATGGCTACACCTTC. It yields the protein CASSPDRTGLYGYTF. Full variable domain (remainder filled in from reference TRBV7-9 and TRBJ1-2): DTGVSQNPRHKITKRGQNVTFRCDPISEHNRLYWYRQTLGQGPEFLTYFQNEAQLEKSRLLSDRFSAERPKGSFSTLEIQRTEQGDSAMYLCASSPDRTGLYGYTFGSGTRLTVV.